The present TCR beta chain was sequenced within a study of regulatory T cells in long-lasting Graves disease. This clonotype was counted between two and nine times. Its antigen is as yet unknown. Study-wide findings and caveats: Persistent disease preferred TRBV28, TRBJ1-2 and TRBJ2-5; new disease, TRBV20-1 and TRBJ2-1.

Germline V gene data show CDR1 as SGHNT and CDR2 as YENEEA. There are 14 residues in the CDR3. V lost 5 bases to trimming and J lost 2 bases, with 11 bases between them. With iRepertoire HTBI primers and Arm-PCR of CDR3 regions, TCR beta libraries were built. TCRdb analysed the multiplex PCR reads with MiXCR anew, one entry per CDR3 protein. The sample holds hundreds of thousands of distinct CDR3 sequences, 15% to 20% seen once. Time point: newly diagnosed GD, antithyroid drugs for less than 3 months. After RNA was extracted from PBMCs, the TCR library was made from it. Recruitment took place at an endocrinology department in Xi'an, China. The same sample was also studied in work on T cells in Graves' hyperthyroidism and ophthalmopathy. That source reports: Each patient was aged 18 to 65 and had newly diagnosed hyperthyroidism of under 2 months' duration. First-round RT-PCR targeting the TCR CDR3 was performed with the HTBI primer set.

This TCR was recovered from a woman between 40 and 65 years old with Graves disease. V is TRBV11-3 and J is TRBJ2-3, with D possibly TRBD2 on 5 matching bases. This specimen was peripheral blood mononuclear cells (PBMCs), taken at new diagnosis, from a patient treated with antithyroid drugs. CDR3 DNA: TGTGCCAGCAGCCCCGGACTCACCACAGATACGCAGTATTTT. Translated: CASSPGLTTDTQYF. Based on the CDR3 plus reference TRBV11-3 and TRBJ2-3, the full variable domain is EAGVVQSPRYKIIEKKQPVAFWCNPISGHNTLYWYLQNLGQGPELLIRYENEEAVDDSQLPKDRFSAERLKGVDSTLKIQPAELGDSAVYLCASSPGLTTDTQYFGPGTRLTVL.